The source of this T cell receptor (beta chain) is a study of cytomegalovirus exposure and HLA in healthy donors. 13 Jbeta primers and 60 Vbeta primers were used for the PCR. Produced via immunoSEQ multiplex PCR; TCRdb's table is partial and in-frame only. In the table there are approximately 110,000 clones, over 15% of which are singletons. In germline, CDR1 is SNHLY, CDR2 FYNNEI. The CDR3 length is 12 residues. V lost 6 bases, J lost 7 bases, and 7 bases lay in between. The sequencing sample was made of PBMCs. The genes are TRBV2 and TRBJ1-6; D gene uncertain. The receptor's source is a woman between 18 and 29 years old in good health and CMV-seronegative. The CDR3 loop reads CASSPINSPLHF. The CDR3 DNA is TGTGCCAGCAGCCCCATCAATTCACCCCTCCACTTT.